This T cell receptor (beta chain) is drawn from a study of T cell clones after liver transplantation. Overall study context: Until 12-24 months post-transplant, subjects got standard immunosuppression and no induction.

Sorting of unstimulated PBMCs yielded separate CD3+CD4+ and CD3+CD8+ fractions. Repertoires were generated with immunoSEQ multiplex PCR, while TCRdb's copy carries only in-frame clones and drops some. Among several thousand clones listed, 80% were seen once. CDR3 length: 15 residues. CDR1 and CDR2 from the germline V gene are ENHRY and SYGVKD. The V gene end was trimmed by 6 bases and the J gene end by 2 bases; junction bases not matched to a gene: 9. The chain employs TRBV10-3 and TRBJ2-7; 8 bases match TRBD1. This TCR was recovered from a human patient who received a liver transplant. These T cells may partly come from the graft donor. The sample was CD8+ T cells from blood, taken approximately 3.5 years after liver transplant. This CDR3 is CAISQTGDGAYEQYF. The CDR3 nucleotides are TGTGCCATCAGCCAGACAGGGGATGGGGCCTACGAGCAGTACTTC.